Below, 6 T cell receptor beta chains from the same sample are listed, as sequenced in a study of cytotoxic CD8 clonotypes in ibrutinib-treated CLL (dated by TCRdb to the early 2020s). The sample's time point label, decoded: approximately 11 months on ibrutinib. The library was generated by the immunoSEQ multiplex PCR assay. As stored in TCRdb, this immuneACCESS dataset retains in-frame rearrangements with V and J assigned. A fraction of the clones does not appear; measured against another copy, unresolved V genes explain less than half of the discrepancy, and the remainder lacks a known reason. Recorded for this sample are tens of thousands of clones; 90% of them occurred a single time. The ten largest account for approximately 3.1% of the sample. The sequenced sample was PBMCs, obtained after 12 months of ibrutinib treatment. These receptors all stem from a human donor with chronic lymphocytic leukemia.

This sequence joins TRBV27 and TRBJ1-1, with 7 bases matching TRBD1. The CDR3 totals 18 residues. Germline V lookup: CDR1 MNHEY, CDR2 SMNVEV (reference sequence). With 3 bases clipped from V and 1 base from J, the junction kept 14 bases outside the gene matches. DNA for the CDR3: TGTGCCAGCAGTTTTGGAGGAGGGGACAGCCCACCGAACACTGAAGCTTTCTTT. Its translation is CASSFGGGDSPPNTEAFF.

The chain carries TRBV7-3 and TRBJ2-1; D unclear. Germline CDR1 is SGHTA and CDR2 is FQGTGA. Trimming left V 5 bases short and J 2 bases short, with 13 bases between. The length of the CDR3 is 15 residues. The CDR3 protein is CASSAIAHAYNEQFF. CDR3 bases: TGTGCCAGCAGCGCCATTGCCCACGCCTACAATGAGCAGTTCTTC. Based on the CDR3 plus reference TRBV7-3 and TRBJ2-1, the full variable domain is GAGVSQTPSNKVTEKGKYVELRCDPISGHTALYWYRQSLGQGPEFLIYFQGTGAADDSGLPNDRFFAVRPEGSVSTLKIQRTERGDSAVYLCASSAIAHAYNEQFFGPGTRLTVL.

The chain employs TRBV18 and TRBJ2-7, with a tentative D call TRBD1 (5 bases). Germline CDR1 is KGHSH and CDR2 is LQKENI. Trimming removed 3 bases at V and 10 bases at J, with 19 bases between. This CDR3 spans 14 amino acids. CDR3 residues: CASSPLPSQGEQYF. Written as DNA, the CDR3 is TGTGCCAGCTCACCCCTACCCAGCCAGGGTGAACAGTACTTC.

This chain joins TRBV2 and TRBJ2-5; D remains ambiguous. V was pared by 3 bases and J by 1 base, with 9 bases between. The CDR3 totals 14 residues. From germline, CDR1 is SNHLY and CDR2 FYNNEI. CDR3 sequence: CASSDGRIQETQYF. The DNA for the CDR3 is TGTGCCAGCAGTGACGGCAGGATCCAAGAGACCCAGTACTTC.

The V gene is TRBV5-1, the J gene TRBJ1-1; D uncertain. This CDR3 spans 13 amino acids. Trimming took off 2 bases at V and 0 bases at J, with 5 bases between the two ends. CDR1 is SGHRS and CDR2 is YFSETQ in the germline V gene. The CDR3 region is CASSFNMNTEAFF. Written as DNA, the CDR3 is TGCGCCAGCAGCTTCAATATGAACACTGAAGCTTTCTTT. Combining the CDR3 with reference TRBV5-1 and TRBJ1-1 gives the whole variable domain KAGVTQTPRYLIKTRGQQVTLSCSPISGHRSVSWYQQTPGQGLQFLFEYFSETQRNKGNFPGRFSGRQFSNSRSEMNVSTLELGDSALYLCASSFNMNTEAFFGQGTRLTVV.

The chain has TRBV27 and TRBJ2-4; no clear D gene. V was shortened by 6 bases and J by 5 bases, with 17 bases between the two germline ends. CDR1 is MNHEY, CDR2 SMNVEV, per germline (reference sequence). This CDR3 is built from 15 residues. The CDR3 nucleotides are TGTGCCAGCAGCCGAGCAAAGGCATATGAAAACATTCAGTACTTC. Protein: CASSRAKAYENIQYF.